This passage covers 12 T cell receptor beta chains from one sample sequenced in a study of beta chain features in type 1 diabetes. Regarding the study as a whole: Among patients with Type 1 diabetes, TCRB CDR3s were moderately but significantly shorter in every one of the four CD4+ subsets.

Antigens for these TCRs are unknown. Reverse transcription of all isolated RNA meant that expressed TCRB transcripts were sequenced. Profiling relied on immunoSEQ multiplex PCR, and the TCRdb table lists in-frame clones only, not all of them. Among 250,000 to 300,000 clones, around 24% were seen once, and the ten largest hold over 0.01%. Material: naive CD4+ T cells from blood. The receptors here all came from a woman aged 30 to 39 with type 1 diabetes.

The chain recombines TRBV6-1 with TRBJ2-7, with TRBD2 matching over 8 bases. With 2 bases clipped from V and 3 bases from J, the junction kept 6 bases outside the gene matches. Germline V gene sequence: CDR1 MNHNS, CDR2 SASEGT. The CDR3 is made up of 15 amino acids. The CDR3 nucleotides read TGTGCCAGCAGTGAAACTAGCGGACTCGTCTACGAGCAGTACTTC. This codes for CASSETSGLVYEQYF.

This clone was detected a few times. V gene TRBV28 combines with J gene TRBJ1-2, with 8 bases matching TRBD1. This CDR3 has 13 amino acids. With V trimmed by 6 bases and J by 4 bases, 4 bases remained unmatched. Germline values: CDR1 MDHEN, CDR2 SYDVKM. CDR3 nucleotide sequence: TGTGCCAGCAGCGCTACAGGGGGCTATGGCTACACCTTC. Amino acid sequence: CASSATGGYGYTF.

In nucleotides, the CDR3 is TGTGCCAGCAGCGCTCGAGGGGGGGACAATGAGCAGTTCTTC. Translating it yields CASSARGGDNEQFF. The J gene is TRBJ2-1, the V gene TRBV9; the D gene is possibly TRBD2 (7 bases). The CDR3 extends over 14 amino acids. In germline, CDR1 is SGDLS, CDR2 YYNGEE. Trimming took 3 bases from V and 5 from J, leaving 12 bases between them.

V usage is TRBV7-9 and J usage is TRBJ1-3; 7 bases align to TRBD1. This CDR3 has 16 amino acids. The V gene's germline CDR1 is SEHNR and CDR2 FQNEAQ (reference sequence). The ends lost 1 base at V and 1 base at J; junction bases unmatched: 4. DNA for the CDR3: TGTGCCAGCAGCTTAGAAACAGGGGTTTCTGGAAACACCATATATTTT. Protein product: CASSLETGVSGNTIYF.

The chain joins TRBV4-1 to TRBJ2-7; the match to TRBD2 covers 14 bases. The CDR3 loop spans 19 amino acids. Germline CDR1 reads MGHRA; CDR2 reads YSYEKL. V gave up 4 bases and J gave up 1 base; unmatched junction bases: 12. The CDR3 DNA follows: TGCGCCAGCAGCCGCCTCCCGGGACTAGCGGGAGAAGCGTCCTACGAGCAGTACTTC. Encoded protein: CASSRLPGLAGEASYEQYF.

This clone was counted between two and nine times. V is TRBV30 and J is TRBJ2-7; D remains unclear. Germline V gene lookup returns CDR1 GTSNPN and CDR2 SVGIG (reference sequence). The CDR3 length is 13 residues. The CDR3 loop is CAQEQPSSYEQYF. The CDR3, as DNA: TGTGCTCAAGAACAGCCGAGCTCCTACGAGCAGTACTTC.

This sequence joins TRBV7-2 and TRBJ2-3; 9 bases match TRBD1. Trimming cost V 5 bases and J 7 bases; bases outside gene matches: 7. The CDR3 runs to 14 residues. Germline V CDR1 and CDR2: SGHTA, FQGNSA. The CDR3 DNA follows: TGTGCCAGCAGCCAGACAGGGGGTTACCATACGCAGTATTTT. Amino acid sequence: CASSQTGGYHTQYF.

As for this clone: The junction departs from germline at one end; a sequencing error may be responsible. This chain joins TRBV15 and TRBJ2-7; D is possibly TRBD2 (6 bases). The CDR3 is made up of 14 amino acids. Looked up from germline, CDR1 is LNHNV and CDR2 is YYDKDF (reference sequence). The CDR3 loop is CATSREGGVYGQYF. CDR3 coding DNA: TGTGCCACCAGCAGAGAAGGCGGGGTCTACGGGCAGTACTTC.

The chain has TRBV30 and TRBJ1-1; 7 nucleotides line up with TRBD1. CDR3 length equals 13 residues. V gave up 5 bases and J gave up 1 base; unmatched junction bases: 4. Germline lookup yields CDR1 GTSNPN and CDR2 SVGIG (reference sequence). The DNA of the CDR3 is TGTGCCTGGCGCCGACAGGGGAACACTGAAGCTTTCTTT. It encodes CAWRRQGNTEAFF.

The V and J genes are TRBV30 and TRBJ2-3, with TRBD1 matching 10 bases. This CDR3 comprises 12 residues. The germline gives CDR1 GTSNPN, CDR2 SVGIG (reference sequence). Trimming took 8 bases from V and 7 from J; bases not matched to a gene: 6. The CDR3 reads CAGTGAGYTQYF. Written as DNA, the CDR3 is TGTGCCGGGACAGGGGCAGGGTATACGCAGTATTTT. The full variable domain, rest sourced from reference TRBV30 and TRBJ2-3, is SQTIHQWPATLVQPVGSPLSLECTVEGTSNPNLYWYRQAAGRGLQLLFYSVGIGQISSEVPQNLSASRPQDRQFILSSKKLLLSDSGFYLCAGTGAGYTQYFGPGTRLTVL.

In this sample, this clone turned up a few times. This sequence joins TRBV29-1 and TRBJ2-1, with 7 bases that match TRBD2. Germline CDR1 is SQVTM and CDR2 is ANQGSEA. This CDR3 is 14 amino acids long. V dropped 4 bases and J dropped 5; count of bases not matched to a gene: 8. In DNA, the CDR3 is TGCAGCGTTGGAAGGCTAGCGGCCAACAATGAGCAGTTCTTC. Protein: CSVGRLAANNEQFF.

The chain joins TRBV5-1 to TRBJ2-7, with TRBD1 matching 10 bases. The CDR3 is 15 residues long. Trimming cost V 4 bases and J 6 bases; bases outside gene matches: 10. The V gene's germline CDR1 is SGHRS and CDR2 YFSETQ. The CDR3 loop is CASSRTGTGALEQYF. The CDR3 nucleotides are TGCGCCAGCAGCAGGACCGGGACAGGGGCCCTCGAGCAGTACTTC.